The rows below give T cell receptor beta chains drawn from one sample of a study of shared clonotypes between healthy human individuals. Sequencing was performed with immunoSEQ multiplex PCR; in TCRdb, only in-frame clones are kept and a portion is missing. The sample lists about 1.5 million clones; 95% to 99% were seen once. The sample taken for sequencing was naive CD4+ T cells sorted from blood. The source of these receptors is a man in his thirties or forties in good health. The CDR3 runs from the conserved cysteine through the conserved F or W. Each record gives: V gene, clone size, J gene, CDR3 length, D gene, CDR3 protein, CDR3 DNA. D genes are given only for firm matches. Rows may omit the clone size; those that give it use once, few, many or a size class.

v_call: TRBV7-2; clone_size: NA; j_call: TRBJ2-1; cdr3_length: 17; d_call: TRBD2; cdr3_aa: CASSLQGGLAGYNEQFF; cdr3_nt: TGTGCCAGCAGCTTACAGGGGGGACTAGCGGGGTACAATGAGCAGTTCTTC
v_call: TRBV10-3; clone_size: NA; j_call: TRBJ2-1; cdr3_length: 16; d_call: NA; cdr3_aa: CAISESRRDGYNEQFF; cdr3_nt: TGTGCCATCAGTGAGTCAAGACGGGACGGCTACAATGAGCAGTTCTTC
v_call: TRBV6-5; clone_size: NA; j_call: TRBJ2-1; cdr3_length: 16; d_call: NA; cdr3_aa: CASSYSGASRYNEQFF; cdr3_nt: TGTGCCAGCAGTTACTCAGGGGCCAGCCGATACAATGAGCAGTTCTTC
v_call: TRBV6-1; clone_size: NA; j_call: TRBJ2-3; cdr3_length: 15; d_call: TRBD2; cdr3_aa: CASFGQREVTDTQYF; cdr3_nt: TGTGCCAGCTTCGGGCAGCGGGAGGTAACAGATACGCAGTATTTT
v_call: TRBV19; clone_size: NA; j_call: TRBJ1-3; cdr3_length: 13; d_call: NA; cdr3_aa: CASSKEYGNTIYF; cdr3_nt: TGTGCCAGTAGCAAGGAATATGGAAACACCATATATTTT
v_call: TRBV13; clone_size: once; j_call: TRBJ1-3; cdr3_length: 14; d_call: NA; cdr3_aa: CASSAPRQRNTIYF; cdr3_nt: TGTGCCAGCAGCGCGCCTCGGCAGCGAAACACCATATATTTT
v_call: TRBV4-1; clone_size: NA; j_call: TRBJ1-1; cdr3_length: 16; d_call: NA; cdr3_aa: CASSQVRTAGNTEAFF; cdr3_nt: TGCGCCAGCAGCCAAGTGAGAACCGCGGGGAACACTGAAGCTTTCTTT
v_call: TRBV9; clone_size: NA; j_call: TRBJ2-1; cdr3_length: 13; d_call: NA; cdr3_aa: CASSALGFSEQFF; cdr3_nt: TGTGCCAGCAGCGCACTAGGGTTCAGTGAGCAGTTCTTC
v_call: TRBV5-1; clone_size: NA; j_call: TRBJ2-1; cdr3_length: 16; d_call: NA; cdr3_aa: CASSLWVMRQYNEQFF; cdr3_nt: TGCGCCAGCAGCTTGTGGGTCATGAGACAGTACAATGAGCAGTTCTTC
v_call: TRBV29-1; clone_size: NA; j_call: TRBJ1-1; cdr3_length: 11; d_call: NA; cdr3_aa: CSAYGGLEAFF; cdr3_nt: TGCAGCGCCTATGGGGGACTTGAAGCTTTCTTT
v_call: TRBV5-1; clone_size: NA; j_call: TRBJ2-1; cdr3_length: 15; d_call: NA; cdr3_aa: CASSLNAGNYNEQFF; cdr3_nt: TGCGCCAGCAGCCTCAATGCGGGGAACTACAATGAGCAGTTCTTC
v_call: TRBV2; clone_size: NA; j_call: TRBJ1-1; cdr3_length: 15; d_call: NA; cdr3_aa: CASSWGEGVNTEAFF; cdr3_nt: TGTGCCAGCAGCTGGGGGGAGGGAGTGAACACTGAAGCTTTCTTT
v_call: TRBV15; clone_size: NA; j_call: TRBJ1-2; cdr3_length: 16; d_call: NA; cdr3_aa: CATSRGGVVSGYGYTF; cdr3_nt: TGTGCCACCAGCAGAGGAGGTGTGGTGTCGGGCTATGGCTACACCTTC
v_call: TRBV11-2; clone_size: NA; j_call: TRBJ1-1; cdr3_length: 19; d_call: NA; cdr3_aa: CASSLLVWEGLIENTEAFF; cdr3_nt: TGTGCCAGCAGCTTACTGGTGTGGGAGGGACTAATAGAGAACACTGAAGCTTTCTTT
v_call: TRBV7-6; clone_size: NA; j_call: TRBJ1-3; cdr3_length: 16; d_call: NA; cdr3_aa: CASSLAVASSGNTIYF; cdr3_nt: TGTGCCAGCAGCTTAGCGGTCGCAAGCTCTGGAAACACCATATATTTT
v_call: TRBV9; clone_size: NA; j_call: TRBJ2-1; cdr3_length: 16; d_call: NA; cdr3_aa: CASSVATGKTDNEQFF; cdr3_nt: TGTGCCAGCAGCGTAGCTACAGGGAAGACGGACAATGAGCAGTTCTTC
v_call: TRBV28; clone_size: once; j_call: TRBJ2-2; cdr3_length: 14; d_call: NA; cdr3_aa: CASSFVWHTGELFF; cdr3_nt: TGTGCCAGCAGTTTTGTGTGGCACACCGGGGAGCTGTTTTTT
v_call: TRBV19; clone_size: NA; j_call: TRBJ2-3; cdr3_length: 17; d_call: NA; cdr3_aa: CASTGPRRGFSTDTQYF; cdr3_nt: TGTGCCAGTACCGGCCCCCGACGGGGTTTTAGCACAGATACGCAGTATTTT
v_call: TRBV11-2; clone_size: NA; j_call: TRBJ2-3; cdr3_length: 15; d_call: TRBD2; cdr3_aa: CASSLTAGFTDTQYF; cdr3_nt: TGTGCCAGCAGCTTAACAGCGGGGTTCACAGATACGCAGTATTTT
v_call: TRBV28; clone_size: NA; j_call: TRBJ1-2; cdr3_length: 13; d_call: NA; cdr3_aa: CASSFPGFVGYTF; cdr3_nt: TGTGCCAGCAGTTTCCCGGGATTCGTGGGCTACACCTTC
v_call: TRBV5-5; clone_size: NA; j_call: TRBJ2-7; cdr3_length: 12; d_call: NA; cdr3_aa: CASSRGKYEQYF; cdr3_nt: TGTGCCAGCAGCCGGGGTAAATACGAGCAGTACTTC
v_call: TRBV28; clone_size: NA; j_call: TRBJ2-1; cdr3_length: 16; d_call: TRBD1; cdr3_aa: CASSLYGTGGHNEQFF; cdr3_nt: TGTGCCAGCAGTCTTTACGGGACAGGGGGTCACAATGAGCAGTTCTTC
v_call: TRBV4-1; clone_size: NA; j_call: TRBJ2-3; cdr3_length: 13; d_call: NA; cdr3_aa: CASSQDSPSTQYF; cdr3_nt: TGCGCCAGCAGCCAAGATAGCCCATCTACGCAGTATTTT
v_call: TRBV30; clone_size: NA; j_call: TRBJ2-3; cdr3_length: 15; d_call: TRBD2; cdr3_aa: CAWSSLAGGPNTQYF; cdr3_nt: TGTGCCTGGAGCTCCCTAGCGGGAGGGCCTAATACGCAGTATTTT
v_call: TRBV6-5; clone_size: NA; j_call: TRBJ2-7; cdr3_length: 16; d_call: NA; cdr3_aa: CASSYSYSSSSYEQYF; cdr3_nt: TGTGCCAGCAGTTACTCTTACAGCTCTTCATCCTACGAGCAGTACTTC
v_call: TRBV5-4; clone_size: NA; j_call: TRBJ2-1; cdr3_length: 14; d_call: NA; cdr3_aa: CASTRRTLENEQFF; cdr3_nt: TGTGCCAGCACCCGAAGAACCTTGGAGAATGAGCAGTTCTTC
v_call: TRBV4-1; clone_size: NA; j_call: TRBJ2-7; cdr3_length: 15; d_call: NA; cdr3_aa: CASSRPLALANEQYF; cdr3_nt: TGCGCCAGCAGCCGGCCCCTAGCGTTGGCGAACGAGCAGTACTTC
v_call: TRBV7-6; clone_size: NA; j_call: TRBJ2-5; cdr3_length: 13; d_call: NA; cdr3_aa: CASSPPAQETQYF; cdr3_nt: TGTGCCAGCAGCCCCCCGGCTCAAGAGACCCAGTACTTC
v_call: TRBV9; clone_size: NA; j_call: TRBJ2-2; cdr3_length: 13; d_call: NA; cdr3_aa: CASSSQAAGELFF; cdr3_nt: TGTGCCAGCAGCTCACAAGCGGCCGGGGAGCTGTTTTTT
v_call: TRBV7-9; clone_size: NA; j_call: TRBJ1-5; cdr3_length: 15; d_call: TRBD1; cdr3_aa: CASSLEGTGDQPQHF; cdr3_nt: TGTGCCAGCAGCTTAGAGGGGACAGGGGATCAGCCCCAGCATTTT
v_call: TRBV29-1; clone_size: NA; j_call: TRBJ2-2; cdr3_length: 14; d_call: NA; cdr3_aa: CSVGGRANTGELFF; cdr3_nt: TGCAGCGTTGGGGGTAGGGCCAACACCGGGGAGCTGTTTTTT
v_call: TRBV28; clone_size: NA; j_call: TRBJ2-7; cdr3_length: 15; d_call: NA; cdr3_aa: CASSSRLSSSYEQYF; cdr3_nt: TGTGCCAGCAGTTCCCGACTCTCAAGCTCCTACGAGCAGTACTTC
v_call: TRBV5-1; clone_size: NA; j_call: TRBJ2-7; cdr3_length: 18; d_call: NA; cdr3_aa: CASSWGSRRERSDHEQYF; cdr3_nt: TGCGCCAGCAGCTGGGGCTCGAGGCGGGAAAGATCGGACCACGAGCAGTACTTC
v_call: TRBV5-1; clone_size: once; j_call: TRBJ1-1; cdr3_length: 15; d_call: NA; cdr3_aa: CASSSGHVGFTEAFF; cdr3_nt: TGCGCCAGCAGCAGCGGTCATGTAGGTTTCACTGAAGCTTTCTTT
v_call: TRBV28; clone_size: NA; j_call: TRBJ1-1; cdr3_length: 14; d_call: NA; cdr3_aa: CASSRAGDNTEAFF; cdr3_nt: TGTGCCAGCTCCAGGGCTGGGGATAACACTGAAGCTTTCTTT
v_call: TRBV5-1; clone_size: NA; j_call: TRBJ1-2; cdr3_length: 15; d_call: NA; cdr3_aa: CASSLGQAANYGYTF; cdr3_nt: TGCGCCAGCAGCTTGGGGCAGGCAGCTAACTATGGCTACACCTTC
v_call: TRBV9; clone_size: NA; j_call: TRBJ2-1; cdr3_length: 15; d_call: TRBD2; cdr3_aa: CASSVAGSGRNEQFF; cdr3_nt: TGTGCCAGCAGCGTAGCAGGGAGCGGGAGGAATGAGCAGTTCTTC
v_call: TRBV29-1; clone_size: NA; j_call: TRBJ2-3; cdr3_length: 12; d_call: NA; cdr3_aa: CSVQGGGDTQYF; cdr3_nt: TGCAGCGTCCAAGGAGGTGGAGATACGCAGTATTTT
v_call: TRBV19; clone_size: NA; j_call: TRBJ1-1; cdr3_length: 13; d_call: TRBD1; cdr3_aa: CASTTGTGTEAFF; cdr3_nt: TGTGCCAGTACCACCGGGACAGGCACTGAAGCTTTCTTT
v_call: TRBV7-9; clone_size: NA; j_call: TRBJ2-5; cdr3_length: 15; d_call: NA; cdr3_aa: CASSLGQTSQETQYF; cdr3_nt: TGTGCCAGCAGCTTAGGGCAGACGTCCCAAGAGACCCAGTACTTC
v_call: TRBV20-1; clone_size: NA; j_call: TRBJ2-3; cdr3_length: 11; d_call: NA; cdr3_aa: CSARGTDTQYF; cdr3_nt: TGCAGTGCTAGAGGGACAGATACGCAGTATTTT
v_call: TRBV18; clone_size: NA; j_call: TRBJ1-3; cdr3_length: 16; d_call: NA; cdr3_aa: CASSPPGVRTGNTIYF; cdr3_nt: TGTGCCAGCTCACCACCAGGCGTTCGCACTGGAAACACCATATATTTT
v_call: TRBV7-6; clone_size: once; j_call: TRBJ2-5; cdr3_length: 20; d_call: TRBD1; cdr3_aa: CASSLAPDRGTASGQETQYF; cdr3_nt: TGTGCCAGCAGCTTAGCGCCAGACAGGGGGACGGCTAGCGGACAAGAGACCCAGTACTTC
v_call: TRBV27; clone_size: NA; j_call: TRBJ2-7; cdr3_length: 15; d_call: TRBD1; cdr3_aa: CASSGGTGPSYEQYF; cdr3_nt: TGTGCCAGCAGTGGCGGGACAGGGCCTTCCTACGAGCAGTACTTC
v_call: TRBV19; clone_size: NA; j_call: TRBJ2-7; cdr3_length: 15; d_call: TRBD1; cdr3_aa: CASSIAGTGLGEQYF; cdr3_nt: TGTGCCAGTAGTATAGCCGGGACAGGGCTCGGCGAGCAGTACTTC
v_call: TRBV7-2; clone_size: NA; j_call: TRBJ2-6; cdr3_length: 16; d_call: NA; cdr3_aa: CALQAWELTGANVLTF; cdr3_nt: TGTGCCTTACAGGCATGGGAATTGACTGGGGCCAACGTCCTGACTTTC
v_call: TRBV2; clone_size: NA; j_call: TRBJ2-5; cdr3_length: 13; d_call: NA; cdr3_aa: CASRGPPLETQYF; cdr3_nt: TGTGCCAGCAGGGGACCGCCCCTCGAGACCCAGTACTTC
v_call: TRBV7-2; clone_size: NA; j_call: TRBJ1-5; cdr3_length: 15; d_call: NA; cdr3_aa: CASSLDFWMDQPQHF; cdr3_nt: TGTGCCAGCAGCTTAGATTTTTGGATGGATCAGCCCCAGCATTTT
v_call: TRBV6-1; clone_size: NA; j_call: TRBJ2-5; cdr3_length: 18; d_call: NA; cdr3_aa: CASSDIPFLFTGEETQYF; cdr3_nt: TGTGCCAGCAGTGACATCCCCTTTCTTTTTACGGGGGAGGAGACCCAGTACTTC
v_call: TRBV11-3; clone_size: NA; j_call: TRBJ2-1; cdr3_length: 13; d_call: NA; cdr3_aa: CASSPIGADEQFF; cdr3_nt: TGTGCCAGCAGCCCCATCGGTGCGGATGAGCAGTTCTTC
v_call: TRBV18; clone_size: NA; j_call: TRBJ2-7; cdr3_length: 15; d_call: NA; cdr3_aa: CASHGVAAGWNEQYF; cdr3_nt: TGTGCCAGCCACGGGGTAGCGGCGGGGTGGAACGAGCAGTACTTC
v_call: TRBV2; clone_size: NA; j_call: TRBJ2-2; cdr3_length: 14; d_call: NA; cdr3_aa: CASSVLLSVRELFF; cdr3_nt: NA
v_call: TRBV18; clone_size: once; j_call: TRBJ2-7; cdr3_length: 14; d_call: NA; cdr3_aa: CASSPDRNLYEQYF; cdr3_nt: TGTGCCAGCTCACCCGACAGGAACCTCTACGAGCAGTACTTC
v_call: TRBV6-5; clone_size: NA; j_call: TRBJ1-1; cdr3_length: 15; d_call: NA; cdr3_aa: CASRGRKVENTEAFF; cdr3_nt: TGTGCCAGCAGAGGACGGAAAGTGGAGAACACTGAAGCTTTCTTT
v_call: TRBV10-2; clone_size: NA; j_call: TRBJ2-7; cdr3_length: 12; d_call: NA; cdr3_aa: CASKKQGNEQYF; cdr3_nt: TGCGCCAGCAAAAAACAGGGAAACGAGCAGTACTTC
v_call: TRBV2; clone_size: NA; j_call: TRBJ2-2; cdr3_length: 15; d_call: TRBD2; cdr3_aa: CASTEGTSGTGELFF; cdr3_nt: TGTGCCAGCACCGAGGGGACTAGCGGCACCGGGGAGCTGTTTTTT
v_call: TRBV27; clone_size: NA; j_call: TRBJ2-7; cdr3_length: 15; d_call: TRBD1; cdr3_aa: CASSPSTGGGFEQYF; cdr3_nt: TGTGCCAGCAGTCCGTCGACAGGGGGAGGGTTCGAGCAGTACTTC
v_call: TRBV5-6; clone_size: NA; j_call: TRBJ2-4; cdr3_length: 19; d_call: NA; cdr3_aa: CASSLVSGGGRSAKNIQYF; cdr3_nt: TGTGCCAGCAGCTTGGTTTCCGGGGGCGGTCGATCGGCCAAAAACATTCAGTACTTC